Sequencing of this T cell receptor (beta chain) was carried out in a study of metastatic and nonmetastatic thyroid tumors. Study conclusions and caveats: TCR beta diversity was reportedly significantly higher in malignant thyroid tumors than benign nodules, in blood and tumor.

A remark on this clone: Its antigen is unidentified. A read error may produce the germline difference seen at one junction end.

Methods used by the authors: What underpinned the distant-metastasis classifier for papillary thyroid cancer was the set of CDR3 differences across clinicopathological groups. MiXCR reprocessed the PCR reads for TCRdb. These V and J calls rely on TCRdb rather than the paper's analysis. The top ten clones hold 4.4% of a sample with about 25,000 clones, more than 20% of them seen once. Thyroid surgery took place with no prior treatment in any patient. This CDR3 spans 16 amino acids. Looked up from germline, CDR1 is MGHRA and CDR2 is YSYEKL. V gene TRBV4-1 combines with J gene TRBJ2-7; TRBD2 matches at 8 bases. The source of this sequence is a female donor with papillary thyroid cancer or a benign thyroid nodule (not recorded which). Some clones in this sample may be carry-over from other donors' samples. Material for sequencing was adjacent normal tissue. In DNA, the CDR3 is TGCGCCAGCATCCAAGACGAATCGGGAGGGTCCTACGAGCATTACTTC. Translation: CASIQDESGGSYEHYF.